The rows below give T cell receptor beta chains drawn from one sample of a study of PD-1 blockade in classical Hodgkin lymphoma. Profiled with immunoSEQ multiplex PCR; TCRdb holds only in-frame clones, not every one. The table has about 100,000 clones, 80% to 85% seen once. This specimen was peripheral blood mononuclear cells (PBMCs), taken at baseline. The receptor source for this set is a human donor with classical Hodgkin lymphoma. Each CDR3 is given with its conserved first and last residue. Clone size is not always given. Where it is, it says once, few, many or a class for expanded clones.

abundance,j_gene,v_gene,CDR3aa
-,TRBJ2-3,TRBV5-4,CASSRGTLTDTQYF
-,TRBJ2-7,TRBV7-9,CASSLAVTGVSEQYF
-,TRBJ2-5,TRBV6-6,CASSLLARGGETQYF
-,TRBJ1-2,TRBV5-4,CASSLDRVLRGYTF
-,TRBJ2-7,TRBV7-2,CASSPGTEYYEQYF
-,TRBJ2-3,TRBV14,CASSQNAGDTQYF
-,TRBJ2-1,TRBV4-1,CASSQPTSTHEQFF
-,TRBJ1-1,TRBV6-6,CASTETGGGGEAFF
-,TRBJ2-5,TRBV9,CASSVAPGREETQYF
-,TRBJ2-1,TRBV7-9,CASSFRTGRNGEQFF
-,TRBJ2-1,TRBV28,CASRNRGRLHNEQFF
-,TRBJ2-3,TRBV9,CASSARVGQGADTQYF
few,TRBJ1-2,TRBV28,CASSPPRRAQYGYTF
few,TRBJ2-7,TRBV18,CASSQQPSGLGSEQYF
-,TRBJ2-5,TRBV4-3,CASSPSTSGRAKTQYF
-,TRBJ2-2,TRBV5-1,CASSLEGRQANTGELFF
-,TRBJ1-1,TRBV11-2,CASSLGARTEAFF
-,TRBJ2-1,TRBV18,CASSPTDSFSYNEQFF
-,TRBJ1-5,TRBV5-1,CASSLSAGNQPQHF
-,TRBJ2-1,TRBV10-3,CAIRLGGDEQFF
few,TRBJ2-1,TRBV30,CAWSVGIGSSEQFF
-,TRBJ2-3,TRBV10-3,CAISSSTDTQYF
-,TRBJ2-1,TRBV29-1,CSVEDGGPNVYNEQFF
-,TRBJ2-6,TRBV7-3,CASSQSGTGSSGANVLTF
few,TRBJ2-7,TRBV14,CASSPGQGYEQYF
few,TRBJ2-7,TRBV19,CASSIGLTGVQTYEQYF
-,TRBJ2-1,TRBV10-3,CAISETSDEQFF
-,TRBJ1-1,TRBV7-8,CASSWGQGRSNTEAFF
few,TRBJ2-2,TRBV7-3,CASSPWQGHGELFF
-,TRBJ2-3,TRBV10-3,CAITDFTDTQYF
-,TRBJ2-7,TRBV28,CASRFQGSYEQYF
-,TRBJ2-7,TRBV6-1,CASKPGSGSPHEQYF
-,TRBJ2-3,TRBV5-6,CASIRLADTDTQYF
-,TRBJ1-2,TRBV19,CASSSRVNYGYTF
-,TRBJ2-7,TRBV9,CASSVTASGMWNEQYF
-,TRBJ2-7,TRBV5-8,CASSLWQAMGVAEQYF
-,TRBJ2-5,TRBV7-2,CASSFVTSGETQYF
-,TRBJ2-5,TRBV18,CASSPPAGTAGLETQYF
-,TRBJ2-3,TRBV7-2,CASSLAIGIPSTDTQYF
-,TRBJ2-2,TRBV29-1,CSGGTGGDGGELFF
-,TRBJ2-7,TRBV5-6,CASSRREVSSYEQYF
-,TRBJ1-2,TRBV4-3,CASSRISTGTVYGYTF
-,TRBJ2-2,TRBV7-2,CASSPRFTGELFF
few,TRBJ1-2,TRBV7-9,CASSFEANYGYTF
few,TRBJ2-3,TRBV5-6,CASSSPGLADTDTQYF
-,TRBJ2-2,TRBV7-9,CASSSGGEAGELFF
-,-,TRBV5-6,CASSLAVASAEQYF
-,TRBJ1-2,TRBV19,CASRLAANYGYTF
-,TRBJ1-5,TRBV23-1,CASRQQGHQPQHF
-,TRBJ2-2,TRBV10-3,CAISEVGTGELFF
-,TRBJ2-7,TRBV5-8,CASSWGGTRLASYEQYF
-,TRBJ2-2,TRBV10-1,CASRTSGTGELFF
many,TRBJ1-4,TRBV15,CATSRDLEKLFF
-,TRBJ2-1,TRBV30,CAWRLGVDNEQFF
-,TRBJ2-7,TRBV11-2,CASSLVAGHDEQYF
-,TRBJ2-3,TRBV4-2,CASSQGPSVGGADNTQYF
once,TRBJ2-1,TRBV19,CASTDAHGYNEQFF
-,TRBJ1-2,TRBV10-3,CAISAGVTGNYGYTF
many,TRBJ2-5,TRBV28,CASSPQAGWGETQYF